This TCR beta chain was sequenced for a study of beta chain features in type 1 diabetes. Findings and caveats of the study: There were fewer insertions and more deletions at the VDJ junctions of type 1 diabetes patients.

CDR1 and CDR2 (germline): SGHRS, YFSETQ. Losses at the gene ends were 6 bases for V and 15 bases for J; bases not matched to a gene: 9. The CDR3 runs 14 residues. Regarding this clone: Its antigen is unidentified.

Each donor gave one heparinised blood draw averaging around 120 mL. Every isolated RNA sample was fully reverse transcribed, so sequencing captured expressed TCRB transcripts. Naive, central memory and regulatory T cell samples came to a mean of around 3.5 million reads. Repertoires were generated with immunoSEQ multiplex PCR, while TCRdb's copy carries only in-frame clones and drops some. The table lists about 140,000 clones, more than 9% of them singletons. The genes are TRBV5-1 and TRBJ2-1; 16 bases fit TRBD2. The sequence was collected from a man between 18 and 35 years old in good health. Material: naive CD4+ T cells from blood. Here the CDR3 reads CASIFGTSGGAPFF. Written as DNA, the CDR3 is TGCGCCAGCATCTTCGGGACTAGCGGGGGGGCCCCGTTCTTC.